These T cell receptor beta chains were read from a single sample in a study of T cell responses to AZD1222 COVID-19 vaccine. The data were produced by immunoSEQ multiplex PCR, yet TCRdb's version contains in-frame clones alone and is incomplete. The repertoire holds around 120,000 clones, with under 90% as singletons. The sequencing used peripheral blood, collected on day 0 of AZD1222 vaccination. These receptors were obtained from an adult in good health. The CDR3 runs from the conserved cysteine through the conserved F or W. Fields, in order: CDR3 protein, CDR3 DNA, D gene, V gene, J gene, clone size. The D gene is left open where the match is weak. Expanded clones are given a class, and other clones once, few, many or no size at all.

CDR3: CASSYKGRTYNSPLHF
DNA: TGTGCCAGCAGTTACAAGGGAAGGACCTATAATTCACCCCTCCACTTT
D: .
V: TRBV6-2/TRBV6-3
J: TRBJ1-6
size: once

CDR3: CAWSGGQGAGNTIYF
DNA: TGTGCCTGGAGTGGGGGACAGGGGGCTGGAAACACCATATATTTT
D: TRBD1
V: TRBV30
J: TRBJ1-3
size: .

CDR3: CATPGGMNTEAFF
DNA: TGCGCCACCCCCGGGGGCATGAACACTGAAGCTTTCTTT
D: .
V: TRBV23-1
J: TRBJ1-1
size: .

CDR3: CASSRAAGVDVEQYF
DNA: TGTGCCAGCTCACGGGCCGCAGGGGTAGATGTCGAGCAGTACTTC
D: .
V: TRBV18
J: TRBJ2-7
size: once

CDR3: CASSPAATGLQLFF
DNA: TGTGCCAGCAGTCCCGCCGCCACCGGGTTACAACTGTTTTTT
D: .
V: TRBV6-5
J: TRBJ1-4
size: once

CDR3: CASSQVMTSTGELFF
DNA: TGTGCCAGCAGCCAAGTTATGACTAGCACCGGGGAGCTGTTTTTT
D: .
V: TRBV14
J: TRBJ2-2
size: .

CDR3: CASSLGTGGPPYGYTF
DNA: TGTGCCAGCAGTTTGGGAACTGGAGGGCCCCCCTATGGCTACACCTTC
D: .
V: TRBV28
J: TRBJ1-2
size: .

CDR3: CASSLVASGALYNEQFF
DNA: TGTGCCAGCAGCTTAGTGGCTAGCGGGGCATTATACAATGAGCAGTTCTTC
D: TRBD2
V: TRBV11-2
J: TRBJ2-1
size: few

CDR3: CASSPTLAGVPGELFF
DNA: TGTGCCAGCTCACCAACGTTAGCGGGAGTGCCCGGGGAGCTGTTTTTT
D: TRBD2
V: TRBV18
J: TRBJ2-2
size: once

CDR3: CASSSTGGGYGYTF
DNA: TGTGCCAGCAGTTCTACAGGGGGTGGCTATGGCTACACCTTC
D: TRBD1
V: TRBV28
J: TRBJ1-2
size: .

CDR3: CASSLPGSHEQYF
DNA: TGTGCCAGCAGCTTGCCGGGTAGCCACGAGCAGTACTTC
D: .
V: TRBV5-6
J: TRBJ2-7
size: .

CDR3: CASSDRDRGAGNQPQHF
DNA: TGTGCCAGCAGTGACCGGGACCGCGGGGCAGGCAATCAGCCCCAGCATTTT
D: .
V: TRBV6-1
J: TRBJ1-5
size: .

CDR3: CASSLLPGGQDEQYF
DNA: TGTGCCAGTAGTCTTTTGCCCGGCGGGCAGGACGAGCAGTACTTC
D: .
V: TRBV19
J: TRBJ2-7
size: .

CDR3: CASSVGQGQYPTTNEKLFF
DNA: TGTGCCAGCAGCGTAGGACAGGGGCAATATCCAACAACTAATGAAAAACTGTTTTTT
D: TRBD1
V: TRBV7-9
J: TRBJ1-4
size: .

CDR3: CASSLAGHFSNQPQHF
DNA: TGTGCCAGCAGCTTGGCTGGACACTTTAGCAATCAGCCCCAGCATTTT
D: .
V: TRBV11-2
J: TRBJ1-5
size: .

CDR3: CAISERGNQPQHF
DNA: TGTGCCATCAGTGAAAGGGGCAATCAGCCCCAGCATTTT
D: .
V: TRBV10-3
J: TRBJ1-5
size: .

CDR3: CASSLDRGRYGYTF
DNA: TGTGCCAGCAGCTTGGACAGGGGGCGGTATGGCTACACCTTC
D: TRBD1
V: TRBV5-6
J: TRBJ1-2
size: .

CDR3: CASSERGLSTDTQYF
DNA: TGTGCCAGCAGTGAGCGGGGGTTAAGCACAGATACGCAGTATTTT
D: TRBD2
V: TRBV9
J: TRBJ2-3
size: .

CDR3: CASSLNRNTEAFF
DNA: TGTGCCAGCAGCTTGAACAGGAACACTGAAGCTTTCTTT
D: .
V: TRBV5-4
J: TRBJ1-1
size: .

CDR3: CASSPRIAGQTPGGETQYF
DNA: TGTGCCAGCTCACCACGGATAGCGGGCCAAACCCCGGGGGGAGAGACCCAGTACTTC
D: TRBD2
V: TRBV18
J: TRBJ2-5
size: .

CDR3: CASSLGLDVGGYTF
DNA: TGTGCCAGCAGCTTAGGGTTGGACGTGGGTGGCTACACCTTC
D: .
V: TRBV11-2
J: TRBJ1-2
size: .

CDR3: CATSDFRSEAFF
DNA: TGTGCCACCAGTGATTTCCGTTCTGAAGCTTTCTTT
D: .
V: TRBV24-1
J: TRBJ1-1
size: .

CDR3: CASSLGRNAATNEKLFF
DNA: TGTGCCAGCAGTTTAGGACGGAATGCTGCAACTAATGAAAAACTGTTTTTT
D: .
V: TRBV5-5
J: TRBJ1-4
size: .

CDR3: CASSQDRGWEAVNTEAFF
DNA: TGCGCCAGCAGCCAAGACAGGGGGTGGGAGGCGGTGAACACTGAAGCTTTCTTT
D: TRBD1
V: TRBV4-1
J: TRBJ1-1
size: .

CDR3: CASSTGTGNYEQYF
DNA: TGTGCCAGTAGTACCGGGACAGGCAACTACGAGCAGTACTTC
D: TRBD1
V: TRBV19
J: TRBJ2-7
size: .